This note documents a single T cell receptor (beta chain) sequence. The data belong to a study of blood T cell repertoires in COVID-19. The overall study: COVID-19 samples from acute and convalescent phases originated in the United States, Italy and Spain.

Germline CDR1 and CDR2: MGHRA and YSYEKL. CDR3 size: 14 residues. The V end lost 3 bases, the J end lost 7 bases, and 15 bases lay between the germline ends. Authors' data handling: Estimation of nucleated cell counts relied on the amplification of reference gene primers. Data came from immunoSEQ multiplex PCR; TCRdb stores just in-frame clones and leaves some out. V, J and clone size were drawn from that table, and D and trimming were deduced from the DNA. Here the sample spans around 150,000 clones, under 85% being singletons. Input material: peripheral blood. The receptor's source is a woman over 75 in a cohort sampled during active or convalescent COVID-19. V and J are TRBV4-1 and TRBJ2-5; unclear D gene. CDR3 region: CASSQPNALGTQYF. In DNA, the CDR3 is TGCGCCAGCAGCCAGCCGAACGCCCTCGGGACCCAGTACTTC.